The 27 T cell receptor beta chains in this list originate from one sample, sequenced in a study of cytomegalovirus exposure and HLA in healthy donors. PCR used 60 Vbeta primers and 13 Jbeta primers. Clones were sequenced by immunoSEQ multiplex PCR, and TCRdb holds only the in-frame ones, with some missing. The sample totals around 140,000 clones; its top ten clones hold about 2.2%. The sequencing input was PBMCs. The source is a woman aged 18 to 35 in good health and CMV-seronegative.

The gene calls are TRBV5-6 and TRBJ2-3; 9 bases match TRBD2. Germline V gives CDR1 SGHDT, CDR2 YYEEEE. The CDR3 loop spans 17 amino acids. V lost 4 bases to trimming and J lost 2 bases; unmatched junction nucleotides: 11. The chain's CDR3 is CASSATVTSGLTDTQYF. CDR3 bases: TGTGCCAGCAGCGCCACGGTGACTAGCGGCCTCACAGATACGCAGTATTTT.

The J gene is TRBJ2-3, the V gene TRBV5-8, with TRBD2 identical over 10 bases. Germline V CDR1 and CDR2: SGHTS, YDEGEE. This CDR3 spans 17 amino acids. V lost 0 bases to trimming and J lost 5 bases; unmatched junction nucleotides: 9. The CDR3 loop reads CASSLATSLAGVDTQYF. CDR3 nucleotide sequence: TGTGCCAGCAGCTTGGCCACTTCGCTAGCGGGAGTAGATACGCAGTATTTT.

The rearrangement uses TRBV7-9 and TRBJ2-1, with TRBD2 matching over 9 bases. Germline loops: CDR1 SEHNR, CDR2 FQNEAQ (reference sequence). The ends lost 1 base at V and 8 bases at J; junction bases unmatched: 9. This CDR3 is built from 16 residues. CDR3 nucleotides: TGTGCCAGCAGCTTAGTTATAAATAGCGGGAGCCATGAGCAGTTCTTC. Its translation: CASSLVINSGSHEQFF.

The chain is built from TRBV5-1 and TRBJ2-1; D unresolved. The CDR3 runs to 12 residues. Germline CDR1 reads SGHRS; CDR2 reads YFSETQ. With 3 bases removed from V and 6 bases from J, the gap between germline ends came to 7 bases. The CDR3 spells CASSSESNEQFF. Written as DNA, the CDR3 is TGCGCCAGCAGCTCGGAGAGCAATGAGCAGTTCTTC.

V gene TRBV5-1 combines with J gene TRBJ1-2; D gene uncertain. V gave up 0 bases and J gave up 1 base, with 7 bases separating them. Germline V lookup: CDR1 SGHRS, CDR2 YFSETQ. The CDR3 contains 14 residues. CDR3 in amino acids: CASSLVSVNYGYTF. In DNA form, the CDR3 reads TGCGCCAGCAGCTTGGTCAGCGTTAACTATGGCTACACCTTC. The whole variable domain, remainder taken from reference TRBV5-1 and TRBJ1-2, is KAGVTQTPRYLIKTRGQQVTLSCSPISGHRSVSWYQQTPGQGLQFLFEYFSETQRNKGNFPGRFSGRQFSNSRSEMNVSTLELGDSALYLCASSLVSVNYGYTFGSGTRLTVV.

This sequence joins TRBV10-3 and TRBJ2-1, with 8 nucleotides matching TRBD1. CDR3 length equals 15 residues. J lost 5 bases, V lost 4 bases, and 7 bases had no gene match. The germline V gene encodes CDR1 ENHRY and CDR2 SYGVKD. The CDR3 DNA reads TGTGCCATCAGTGCGTCGGACAGGGAGAACAATGAGCAGTTCTTC. Protein product: CAISASDRENNEQFF.

The chain combines TRBV9 with TRBJ2-1; 13 bases map to TRBD2. The CDR3 totals 18 residues. The germline V gene encodes CDR1 SGDLS and CDR2 YYNGEE. J was trimmed by 6 bases and V by 4 bases; bases with no gene match: 13. The CDR3 bases are TGTGCCAGCAGCCGGAGTGAGGGGACTAGCGGGAACCCCAATGAGCAGTTCTTC. The encoded protein is CASSRSEGTSGNPNEQFF.

The chain employs TRBV19 and TRBJ2-7; 15 bases fit TRBD2. The germline V gene encodes CDR1 LNHDA and CDR2 SQIVND (reference sequence). The CDR3 spans 16 residues. With V trimmed by 7 bases and J by 2 bases, 6 bases remained unmatched. The CDR3 DNA reads TGTGCCAGTACTGCCGGGACTAGCGGGAGGCCCTACGAGCAGTACTTC. Protein sequence: CASTAGTSGRPYEQYF.

The chain carries TRBV11-2 and TRBJ2-5, with TRBD2 identical over 11 bases. Germline values: CDR1 SGHAT, CDR2 FQNNGV. After removal of 1 base from V and 2 bases from J, the junction contained 0 bases not matched to a gene. The CDR3 runs 15 residues. CDR3 protein: CASSLGTSGQETQYF. The CDR3 DNA follows: TGTGCCAGCAGCTTAGGGACTAGCGGGCAAGAGACCCAGTACTTC.

This chain joins TRBV18 and TRBJ1-5; 9 bases align to TRBD1. The V segment lost 2 bases and the J segment 5 bases; nucleotides outside the gene matches: 7. The CDR3 length is 16 residues. In germline, CDR1 is KGHSH, CDR2 LQKENI. For the CDR3, the DNA is TGTGCCAGCTCACCAGCCGGACAGGGGCGCTATCAGCCCCAGCATTTT. It is translated as CASSPAGQGRYQPQHF.

The chain recombines TRBV5-4 with TRBJ1-2, with D unresolved. The CDR3 consists of 15 residues. Germline-derived CDR1 and CDR2 are SGHNT and YYREEE (reference sequence). The V and J ends lost 1 base and 0 bases respectively, with 10 bases between them. The CDR3 nucleotides read TGTGCCAGCAGCTTGATCGGGATTTCTAACTATGGCTACACCTTC. Residues: CASSLIGISNYGYTF.

The CDR3 loop reads CASSSSLAGSTDTQYF. The CDR3 DNA follows: TGCGCCAGCAGCTCGTCACTAGCGGGAAGCACAGATACGCAGTATTTT. The chain links TRBV5-1 to TRBJ2-3; 10 positions match TRBD2. V lost 3 bases and J lost 0; bases outside the gene matches: 4. CDR1 and CDR2 from the germline V gene are SGHRS and YFSETQ. The CDR3 sequence is 16 residues long. The full variable domain, rest sourced from reference TRBV5-1 and TRBJ2-3, is KAGVTQTPRYLIKTRGQQVTLSCSPISGHRSVSWYQQTPGQGLQFLFEYFSETQRNKGNFPGRFSGRQFSNSRSEMNVSTLELGDSALYLCASSSSLAGSTDTQYFGPGTRLTVL.

The chain combines TRBV6-1 with TRBJ2-7; tentative D call: TRBD1 (8 bases). Trimming pared 8 bases from V and 2 bases from J, leaving 16 bases between. CDR1 and CDR2 from the germline V gene are MNHNS and SASEGT. The CDR3 runs to 14 residues. CDR3 sequence (DNA): TGTGCCAGCGAGGACAGGGAGGGACCCTACGAGCAGTACTTC. Residues: CASEDREGPYEQYF.

The CDR3 nucleotides are TGTGCCAGCACAACCATAGGGACTGGTCCCTACGAGCAGTACTTC. The encoded protein is CASTTIGTGPYEQYF. The genes are TRBV6-5 and TRBJ2-7, with TRBD2 as a possible D gene (6 bases). This CDR3 region has 15 residues. Trimming stripped 7 bases from V and 2 bases from J, with 18 bases between. Germline assignment: CDR1 MNHEY and CDR2 SVGAGI.

The chain joins TRBV19 to TRBJ1-2, with 7 bases fitting TRBD1. Germline loops: CDR1 LNHDA, CDR2 SQIVND (reference sequence). This CDR3 comprises 13 residues. J gave up 2 bases and V 4 bases, and 1 base lay outside the gene matches. The CDR3 nucleotides read TGTGCCAGTAGTACGGGACAGAACTATGGCTACACCTTC. Its translation: CASSTGQNYGYTF.

The chain has TRBV27 and TRBJ1-2, with 9 bases that match TRBD1. The CDR3 extends over 17 amino acids. Per germline, CDR1 MNHEY and CDR2 SMNVEV (reference sequence). The trim removed 2 bases at V and 2 bases at J, leaving 9 bases unmatched. The chain's CDR3 is CASSLVSPGQGNYGYTF. For the CDR3, the DNA is TGTGCCAGCAGTTTAGTCAGCCCGGGACAGGGAAACTATGGCTACACCTTC.

The rearrangement uses TRBV27 and TRBJ2-3; 7 bases agree with TRBD2. Germline V lookup: CDR1 MNHEY, CDR2 SMNVEV (reference sequence). V shed 4 bases, J shed 2 bases, and the junction held 6 bases outside the gene matches. This CDR3 is built from 15 residues. The CDR3 loop reads CASSWTRGPTDTQYF. The DNA for the CDR3 is TGTGCCAGCAGTTGGACTAGGGGACCCACAGATACGCAGTATTTT.

CDR3 sequence reads: CASSPLGGAYNEQFF. The CDR3 coding sequence is TGTGCCAGCAGTCCACTAGGCGGCGCCTACAATGAGCAGTTCTTC. The chain combines TRBV27 with TRBJ2-1, with D perhaps TRBD2 (5 bases). The CDR3 contains 15 residues. CDR1 and CDR2 (germline): MNHEY, SMNVEV (reference sequence). V lost 5 bases and J 2 bases, leaving 13 bases between the germline ends.

The chain links TRBV6-6 to TRBJ1-1; D is undetermined. V lost 2 bases to trimming and J lost 4 bases, with 11 bases between them. CDR1 is MNHNY and CDR2 is SVGAGI in the germline V gene (reference sequence). The CDR3 length is 14 residues. The CDR3 is CASSYELGGTEAFF. DNA of the CDR3: TGTGCCAGCAGTTACGAACTAGGCGGCACTGAAGCTTTCTTT.

The genes are TRBV5-4 and TRBJ1-2; tentative D call: TRBD1 (5 bases). The CDR3 consists of 12 residues. The germline V and J ends were trimmed by 3 bases and 3 bases, with 6 bases remaining between them. Germline CDR1 and CDR2: SGHNT and YYREEE (reference sequence). The CDR3 sequence: CASSWGDYGYTF. The CDR3 DNA reads TGTGCCAGCAGCTGGGGGGACTATGGCTACACCTTC.

This rearrangement joins TRBV30 to TRBJ2-5, with TRBD2 identical over 10 bases. V shed 2 bases, J shed 5 bases, and the junction held 14 bases outside the gene matches. Germline CDR1 reads GTSNPN; CDR2 reads SVGIG (reference sequence). The CDR3 length is 17 residues. The CDR3 region is CAWSPKPGLALLETQYF. The DNA for the CDR3 is TGTGCCTGGAGTCCCAAACCGGGACTAGCGTTATTGGAGACCCAGTACTTC.

The chain recombines TRBV4-1 with TRBJ2-2; no reliable D call. V was cut by 1 base and J by 4 bases, with 10 bases left in between. This CDR3 spans 15 amino acids. CDR1 and CDR2 from the germline V gene are MGHRA and YSYEKL. CDR3 bases: TGCGCCAGCAGCCAAGGTCAGGTCCTCACCGGGGAGCTGTTTTTT. This translates into CASSQGQVLTGELFF.

The chain employs TRBV6-5 and TRBJ1-1; 9 nucleotides agree with TRBD1. The CDR3 length is 15 residues. J gave up 0 bases and V 4 bases, and 3 bases lay outside the gene matches. Germline assignment: CDR1 MNHEY and CDR2 SVGAGI. CDR3 residues: CASSSNRGLNTEAFF. CDR3 coding DNA: TGTGCCAGCAGTTCAAACAGGGGGCTGAACACTGAAGCTTTCTTT.

The J gene is TRBJ1-1, the V gene TRBV6-6, with 8 bases that match TRBD1. CDR3 size: 16 residues. The J segment lost 2 bases and the V segment lost 6 bases, leaving 11 bases of the junction unmatched. Germline lookup yields CDR1 MNHNY and CDR2 SVGAGI (reference sequence). The CDR3 is CASSLRDRSPNTEAFF. In DNA, the CDR3 is TGTGCCAGCAGCCTCCGGGACAGGAGCCCTAACACTGAAGCTTTCTTT.

V gene TRBV5-1 combines with J gene TRBJ2-1; TRBD2 might be the D (6 bases). This CDR3 has 14 amino acids. V was clipped by 6 bases and J by 7 bases, with 17 bases between them. Germline CDR1 reads SGHRS; CDR2 reads YFSETQ. This chain's CDR3 is CASTRRGWENEQFF. CDR3 nucleotides: TGCGCCAGCACCCGACGGGGGTGGGAGAATGAGCAGTTCTTC.

The rearrangement links TRBV7-7 to TRBJ2-5; weak D call: TRBD1 (5 bases). V was trimmed by 0 bases and J by 4 bases, leaving 12 bases between them. Per germline, CDR1 SSHAT and CDR2 FNYEAQ (reference sequence). This CDR3 region has 15 residues. The DNA for the CDR3 is TGTGCCAGCAGCTTAGCAGGGGTTGGTGCAGAGACCCAGTACTTC. The encoded protein is CASSLAGVGAETQYF.

The chain is built from TRBV30 and TRBJ1-2, with D perhaps matching TRBD1 (5 bases). CDR3 length: 12 amino acids. V was cut by 3 bases and J by 7 bases, with 12 bases left in between. CDR1 and CDR2 (germline): GTSNPN, SVGIG (reference sequence). In DNA, the CDR3 is TGTGCCTGGAGAACGGGACTGCCTGGCTACACCTTC. Translating it yields CAWRTGLPGYTF.